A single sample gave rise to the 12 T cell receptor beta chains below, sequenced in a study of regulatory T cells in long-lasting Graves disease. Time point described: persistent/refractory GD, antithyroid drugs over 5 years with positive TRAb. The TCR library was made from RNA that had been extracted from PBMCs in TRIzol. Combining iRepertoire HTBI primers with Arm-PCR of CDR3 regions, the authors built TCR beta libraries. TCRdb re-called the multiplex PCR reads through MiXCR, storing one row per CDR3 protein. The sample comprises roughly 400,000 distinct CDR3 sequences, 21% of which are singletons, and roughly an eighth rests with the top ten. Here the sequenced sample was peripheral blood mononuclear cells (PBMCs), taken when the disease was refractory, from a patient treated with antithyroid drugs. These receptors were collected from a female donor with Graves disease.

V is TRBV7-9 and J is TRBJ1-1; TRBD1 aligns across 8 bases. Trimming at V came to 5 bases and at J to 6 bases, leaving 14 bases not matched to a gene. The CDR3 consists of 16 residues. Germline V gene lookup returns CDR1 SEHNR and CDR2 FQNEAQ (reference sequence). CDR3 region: CASSLQGARSSAEAFF. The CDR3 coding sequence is TGTGCCAGCAGCCTCCAGGGGGCGCGGTCTTCCGCTGAAGCTTTCTTT. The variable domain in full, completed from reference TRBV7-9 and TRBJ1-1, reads DTGVSQNPRHKITKRGQNVTFRCDPISEHNRLYWYRQTLGQGPEFLTYFQNEAQLEKSRLLSDRFSAERPKGSFSTLEIQRTEQGDSAMYLCASSLQGARSSAEAFFGQGTRLTVV.

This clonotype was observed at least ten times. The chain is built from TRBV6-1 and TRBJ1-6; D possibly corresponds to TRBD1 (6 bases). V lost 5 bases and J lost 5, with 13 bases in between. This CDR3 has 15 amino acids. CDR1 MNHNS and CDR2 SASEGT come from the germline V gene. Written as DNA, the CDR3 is TGTGCCAGCAGTCACACAGGGAGTCATAATTCACCCCTCCACTTT. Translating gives CASSHTGSHNSPLHF.

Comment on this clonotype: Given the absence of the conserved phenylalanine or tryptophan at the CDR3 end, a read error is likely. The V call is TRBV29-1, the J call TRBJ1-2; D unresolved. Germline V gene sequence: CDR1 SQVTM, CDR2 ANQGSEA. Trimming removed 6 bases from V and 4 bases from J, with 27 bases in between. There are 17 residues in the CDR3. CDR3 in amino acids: CSVPGTSRSIEAYGYTL. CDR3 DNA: TGCAGCGTACCAGGTACATCCCGGAGCATAGAAGCCTATGGCTACACCCTC.

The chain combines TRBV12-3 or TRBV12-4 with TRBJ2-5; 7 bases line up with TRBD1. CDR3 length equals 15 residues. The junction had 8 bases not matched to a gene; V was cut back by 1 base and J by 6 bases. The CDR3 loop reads CASSLGTGPKKTQYF. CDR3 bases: TGTGCCAGCAGTTTAGGGACAGGCCCCAAGAAGACCCAGTACTTC.

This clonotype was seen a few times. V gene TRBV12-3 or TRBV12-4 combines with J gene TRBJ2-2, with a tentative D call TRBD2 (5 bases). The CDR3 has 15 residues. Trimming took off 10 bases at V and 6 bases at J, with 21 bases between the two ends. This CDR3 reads CAMKPRGTVAGELFF. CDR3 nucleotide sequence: TGTGCCATGAAACCTCGGGGTACAGTTGCCGGGGAGCTGTTTTTT.

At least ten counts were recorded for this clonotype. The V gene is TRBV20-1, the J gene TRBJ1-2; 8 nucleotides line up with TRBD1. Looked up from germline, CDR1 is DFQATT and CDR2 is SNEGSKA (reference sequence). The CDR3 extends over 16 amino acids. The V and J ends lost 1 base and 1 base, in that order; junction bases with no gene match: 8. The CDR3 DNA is TGCAGTGCTAGAGGGAAGAAGGACAGGGATAACTATGGCTACACCTTC. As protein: CSARGKKDRDNYGYTF.

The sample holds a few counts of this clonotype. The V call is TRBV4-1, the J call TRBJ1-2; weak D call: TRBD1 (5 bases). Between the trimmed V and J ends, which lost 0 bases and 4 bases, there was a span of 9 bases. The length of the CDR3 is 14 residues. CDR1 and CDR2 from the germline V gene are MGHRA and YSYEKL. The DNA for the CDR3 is TGCGCCAGCAGCCAAGATAGTGGGGCCTATGGCTACACCTTC. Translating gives CASSQDSGAYGYTF.

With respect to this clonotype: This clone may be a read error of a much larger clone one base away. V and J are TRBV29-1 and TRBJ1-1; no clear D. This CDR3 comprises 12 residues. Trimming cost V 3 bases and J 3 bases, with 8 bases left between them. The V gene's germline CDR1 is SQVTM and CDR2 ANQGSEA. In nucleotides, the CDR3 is TGCAGCGTTGAGGGTATGGACACTGAAGCTTTCTTT. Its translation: CSVEGMDTEAFF.

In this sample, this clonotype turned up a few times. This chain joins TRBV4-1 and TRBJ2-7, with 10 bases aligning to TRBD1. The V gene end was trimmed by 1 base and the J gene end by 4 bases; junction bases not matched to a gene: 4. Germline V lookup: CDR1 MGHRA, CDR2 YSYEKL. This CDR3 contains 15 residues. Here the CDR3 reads CASSQVDRGPYEQYF. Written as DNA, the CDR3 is TGCGCCAGCAGCCAAGTTGACAGGGGGCCGTACGAGCAGTACTTC.

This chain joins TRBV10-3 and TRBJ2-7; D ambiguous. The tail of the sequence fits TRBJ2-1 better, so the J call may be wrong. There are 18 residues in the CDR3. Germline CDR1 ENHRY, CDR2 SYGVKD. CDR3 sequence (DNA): TGTGCCATCAGTGAGCCAACCCTGGGGTCCAAGGGCAACAATGAGCAGTTCTTC. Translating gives CAISEPTLGSKGNNEQFF.

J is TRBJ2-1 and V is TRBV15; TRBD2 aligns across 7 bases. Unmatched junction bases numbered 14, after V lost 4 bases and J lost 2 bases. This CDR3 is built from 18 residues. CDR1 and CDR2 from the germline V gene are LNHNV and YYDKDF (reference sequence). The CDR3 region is CATSTRRGRAETYNEQFF. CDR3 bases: TGTGCCACCAGCACCCGCCGCGGGAGAGCGGAAACCTACAATGAGCAGTTCTTC.

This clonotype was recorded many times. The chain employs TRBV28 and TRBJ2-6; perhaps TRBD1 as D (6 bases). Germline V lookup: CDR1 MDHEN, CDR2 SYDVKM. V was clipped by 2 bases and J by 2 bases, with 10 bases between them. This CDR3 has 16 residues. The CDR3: CASSLLSGAGANVLTF. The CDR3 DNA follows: TGTGCCAGCAGTTTACTATCAGGGGCTGGGGCCAACGTCCTGACTTTC.